The clone carrying this T cell receptor (beta chain) was counted a single time. What it binds is not known. The sample is drawn from a study of graft-versus-host responses after intestinal transplantation. About the study: All recipients were transplanted with multivisceral, liver-intestinal, or isolated intestinal grafts. Recipients across the board were started on anti-thymocyte globulin induction, then kept on tacrolimus and steroids for roughly 3 years. The study's findings and limits: Some GvH clones were seen earlier in gut or blood, suggesting intestinal origin. Individuals carrying graft-donor T cell macrochimerism showed high graft-versus-host to host-versus-graft clonal ratios in allografts.

The CDR3 length is 18 residues. The V segment lost 4 bases and the J segment 7 bases; nucleotides outside the gene matches: 16. Germline V gene lookup returns CDR1 SEHNR and CDR2 FQNEAQ (reference sequence). Here immunoSEQ multiplex PCR was the method, and the copy in TCRdb shows in-frame clones only, minus some. The sample records some 130,000 clones, about 95% being singletons. This TCR derives from a human donor who received an intestinal transplant. J is TRBJ2-1 and V is TRBV7-9; 10 bases fit TRBD2. Sequences were derived from unstimulated CD8+ T cells sorted from spleen or lymph node cells, sampled before intestinal transplant. The CDR3 DNA follows: TGTGCCAGCAGCTCGCCTACGGACCGGGGGACTAGCGTAAATGAGCAGTTCTTC. Translating gives CASSSPTDRGTSVNEQFF.